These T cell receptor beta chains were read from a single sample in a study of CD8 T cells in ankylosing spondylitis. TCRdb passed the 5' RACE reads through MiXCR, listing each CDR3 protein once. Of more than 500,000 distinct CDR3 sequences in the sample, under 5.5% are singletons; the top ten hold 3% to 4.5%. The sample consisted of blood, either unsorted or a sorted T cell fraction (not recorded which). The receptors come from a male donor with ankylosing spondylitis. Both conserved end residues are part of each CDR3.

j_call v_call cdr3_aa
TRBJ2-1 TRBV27 CASSLPNNEQFF
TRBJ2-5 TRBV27 CATAGTYQETQYF
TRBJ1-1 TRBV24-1 CATSDYPSYLTEAFF
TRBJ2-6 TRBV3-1 CASSHRSGANVLTF
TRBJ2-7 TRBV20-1 CSARAGGYEQYF
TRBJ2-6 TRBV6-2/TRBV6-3 CASSSAEPTFSGANVLTF
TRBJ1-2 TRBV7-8 CASSFPGTGRTSNYGYTF
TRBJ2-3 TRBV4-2 CASSQGTSGGDTQYF
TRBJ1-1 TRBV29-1 CSSLGDMNTEAFF
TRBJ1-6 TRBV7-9 CASSIWGSSYNSPLHF
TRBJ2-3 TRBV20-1 CSARPEAVRTDTQYF
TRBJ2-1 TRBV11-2 CASTILAGLADNEQFF
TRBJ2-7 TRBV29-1 CSGSDSTYEQYF